These 8 T cell receptor beta chains were all obtained from the same sample, sequenced in a study of CD8+ T cells in alopecia areata (dated by TCRdb to about 2018). The method was the immunoSEQ multiplex PCR assay. To provide template for TCR sequencing, every sample had RNA extracted and reverse transcribed into cDNA. TCRdb re-hosts the immuneACCESS table, in-frame sequences only. Its copies lack some clones; in the studies checked, an unresolved V gene accounts for under half of them, and the cause for the rest is not known. A total of 170,000 or so clones appear in this sample, 40% to 65% of them only once. 11% of the sample goes to the ten largest clones. The meaning of the sample's time point label: less than 30 weeks on oral tofacitinib. In the paper's terms, the treatment or condition label means: oral pan-JAK inhibitor, 5-10 mg twice daily. The material sequenced was CD8+ T cells sorted from blood, taken at week 24, from a patient treated with tofacitinib. The receptors were gathered from a human donor with alopecia areata.

Only a few counts were recorded for this clone. The CDR3 nucleotides read TGCAGCGCGATTACCCAAGGAGTTGGCTACACCTTC. Its protein is CSAITQGVGYTF. V and J are TRBV29-1 and TRBJ1-2; D unclear. Per the germline V gene, CDR1 is SQVTM and CDR2 is ANQGSEA. This CDR3 has 12 residues. V lost 7 bases, J lost 7 bases, and 16 bases lay in between.

This clone was seen a handful of times. The chain recombines TRBV29-1 with TRBJ2-2; 7 positions agree with TRBD2. Trimming cost V 6 bases and J 1 base; bases outside gene matches: 5. The CDR3 totals 14 residues. Germline lookup yields CDR1 SQVTM and CDR2 ANQGSEA. As DNA, the CDR3 is TGCAGCGTGGGGGGGACGGTGAACACCGGGGAGCTGTTTTTT. Residues: CSVGGTVNTGELFF.

CDR3 region: CASSLGGQGWNEQYF. The CDR3 DNA reads TGTGCCAGCAGCTTAGGTGGTCAGGGTTGGAACGAGCAGTACTTC. The V gene is TRBV7-2, the J gene TRBJ2-7, with D possibly being TRBD1 (5 bases). The ends were cut back, 1 base at V and 5 bases at J, with 15 bases in the middle. This CDR3 has 15 residues. CDR1 and CDR2 from the germline V gene are SGHTA and FQGNSA.

The rearrangement uses TRBV15 and TRBJ2-1; no reliable D call. The V and J ends lost 2 bases and 0 bases respectively, with 20 bases between them. Germline CDR1 is LNHNV and CDR2 is YYDKDF (reference sequence). This CDR3 comprises 19 residues. The DNA of the CDR3 is TGTGCCACCAGCAGAACTCGGCTCCAGAAAGGCAGCTCCTACAATGAGCAGTTCTTC. Translation: CATSRTRLQKGSSYNEQFF. The variable domain in full, completed from reference TRBV15 and TRBJ2-1, reads DAMVIQNPRYQVTQFGKPVTLSCSQTLNHNVMYWYQQKSSQAPKLLFHYYDKDFNNEADTPDNFQSRRPNTSFCFLDIRSPGLGDTAMYLCATSRTRLQKGSSYNEQFFGPGTRLTVL.

This rearrangement joins TRBV19 to TRBJ1-2; 7 nucleotides match TRBD1. Germline V gene lookup returns CDR1 LNHDA and CDR2 SQIVND (reference sequence). V shed 3 bases, J shed 3 bases, and the junction held 7 bases outside the gene matches. This CDR3 region has 15 residues. CDR3 coding DNA: TGTGCCAGTAGTATTTGGCAGGGGGACGACTATGGCTACACCTTC. Its protein product is CASSIWQGDDYGYTF.

The rearrangement joins TRBV7-9 to TRBJ1-1; D uncertain. Germline V gene sequence: CDR1 SEHNR, CDR2 FQNEAQ (reference sequence). The CDR3 sequence is 12 residues long. Trimming removed 1 base at V and 6 bases at J, with 6 bases between. CDR3 region: CASSLDGPEAFF. As DNA, the CDR3 is TGTGCCAGCAGCTTAGACGGACCTGAAGCTTTCTTT. Full variable domain (outside the CDR3, taken from reference TRBV7-9 and TRBJ1-1): DTGVSQNPRHKITKRGQNVTFRCDPISEHNRLYWYRQTLGQGPEFLTYFQNEAQLEKSRLLSDRFSAERPKGSFSTLEIQRTEQGDSAMYLCASSLDGPEAFFGQGTRLTVV.

The rearrangement links TRBV5-1 to TRBJ1-6; possible D gene TRBD1, 5 bases. Germline assignment: CDR1 SGHRS and CDR2 YFSETQ. This CDR3 is 14 amino acids long. Between the trimmed V and J ends, which lost 3 bases and 8 bases, there was a span of 12 bases. This chain's CDR3 is CASSSRQRDSPLHF. The CDR3 nucleotides read TGCGCCAGCAGCTCTAGACAGAGGGATTCACCCCTCCACTTT.

This clone was found a few times. This rearrangement joins TRBV29-1 to TRBJ1-2, with 9 bases that match TRBD1. The CDR3 consists of 15 residues. Germline loops: CDR1 SQVTM, CDR2 ANQGSEA. V shed 3 bases, J shed 4 bases, and the junction held 9 bases outside the gene matches. In DNA, the CDR3 is TGCAGCGTTGAGGGGCGGGACAGGGAGACCTATGGCTACACCTTC. Translation: CSVEGRDRETYGYTF.